The present T cell receptor (beta chain) was sequenced within a study of T cells in Graves' hyperthyroidism and ophthalmopathy. With 3 bases removed from V and 4 bases from J, the gap between germline ends came to 6 bases. The CDR3 contains 12 residues. Per germline, CDR1 ENHRY and CDR2 SYGVKD. It was RNA transcripts that yielded the amplified TCR beta CDR3 regions. The TCR CDR3 first-round RT-PCR relied on the HTBI primer set. TCRdb independently ran MiXCR on the multiplex PCR reads; one entry per CDR3 protein. The sample consists of about 510,000 distinct CDR3 sequences, around 15% of them appearing once. This clonotype was detected many times.

This clonotype originated in a woman aged 40 to 50 with Graves' hyperthyroidism. The J gene is TRBJ1-2, the V gene TRBV10-3; weak D call: TRBD1 (6 bases). The sample taken for sequencing was blood. Here the CDR3 reads CAISDRGYGYTF. The DNA of the CDR3 is TGTGCCATCAGTGACAGGGGCTATGGCTACACCTTC.